The 21 T cell receptor beta chains reported below all come from one sample, sequenced in a study of early T cells in non-severe SARS-CoV-2 infection. MiXCR was run by TCRdb on the 5' RACE reads, yielding one entry per CDR3 protein. The profile shows around 40,000 distinct CDR3 sequences, around 7% of them singletons. Sequenced here: whole blood, sampled at baseline. All receptors derive from an adult who was a healthcare worker with PCR-confirmed SARS-CoV-2 infection or an uninfected control (not recorded which).

This clonotype has more than one count but fewer than ten. The gene calls are TRBV11-2 and TRBJ1-4; D is uncertain. This CDR3 has 13 residues. Germline V gene data show CDR1 as SGHAT and CDR2 as FQNNGV. V lost 5 bases to trimming and J lost 6 bases, with 10 bases between them. CDR3: CASSPKRDEKLFF. In DNA, the CDR3 is TGTGCCAGCAGCCCCAAACGGGATGAAAAACTGTTTTTT. The complete variable domain, with remaining parts taken from reference TRBV11-2 and TRBJ1-4, reads EAGVAQSPRYKIIEKRQSVAFWCNPISGHATLYWYQQILGQGPKLLIQFQNNGVVDDSQLPKDRFSAERLKGVDSTLKIQPAKLEDSAVYLCASSPKRDEKLFFGSGTQLSVL.

The gene calls are TRBV12-3 or TRBV12-4 and TRBJ1-5, with a possible D match to TRBD1 (6 bases). The CDR3 consists of 13 residues. V was shortened by 6 bases and J by 10 bases, with 16 bases between the two germline ends. DNA for the CDR3: TGTGCCAGCAGCTCCCCACAGGGAGGCCCCCAGCATTTT. This codes for CASSSPQGGPQHF.

The chain combines TRBV6-2 or TRBV6-3 with TRBJ2-3, with 7 nucleotides matching TRBD2. The CDR3 has 12 amino acids. Germline loops: CDR1 MNHEY, CDR2 SVGEGT. The DNA for the CDR3 is TGTGCGGCTAGCGGTGCGACAGATACGCAGTATTTT. It translates to CAASGATDTQYF.

This clonotype was counted only a few times. V and J are TRBV28 and TRBJ2-1; TRBD2 matches at 8 bases. Per germline, CDR1 MDHEN and CDR2 SYDVKM. The length of the CDR3 is 16 residues. Trimming removed 5 bases from V and 5 bases from J; junction bases left unmatched: 11. The CDR3 DNA sequence: TGTGCCAGCAGTGAACCGGGACTAGGAGACAACAATGAGCAGTTCTTC. Its translation is CASSEPGLGDNNEQFF.

This clonotype was observed a few times. The chain is built from TRBV9 and TRBJ2-5; 13 bases fit TRBD2. Germline V gene data show CDR1 as SGDLS and CDR2 as YYNGEE. This CDR3 is built from 16 residues. Trimming removed 2 bases from V and 2 bases from J; junction bases left unmatched: 3. This CDR3 reads CASSVGTSGVQETQYF. The DNA for the CDR3 is TGTGCCAGCAGCGTTGGGACTAGCGGGGTGCAAGAGACCCAGTACTTC.

In this sample, this clonotype is medium-sized. The V gene is TRBV4-3, the J gene TRBJ2-4, with D possibly being TRBD1 (5 bases). The CDR3 sequence is 17 residues long. The germline V and J ends were trimmed by 0 bases and 5 bases, with 17 bases remaining between them. Germline V gene sequence: CDR1 LGHNA, CDR2 YSLEER. The CDR3 loop is CASSQDLAAVGQNIQYF. CDR3 in DNA: TGCGCCAGCAGCCAAGATCTGGCGGCGGTGGGGCAAAACATTCAGTACTTC.

The sample holds a few counts of this clonotype. The chain recombines TRBV7-9 with TRBJ2-3; D might be TRBD2 (7 bases). V was shortened by 5 bases and J by 1 base, with 19 bases between the two germline ends. Germline V lookup: CDR1 SEHNR, CDR2 FQNEAQ (reference sequence). This CDR3 has 17 residues. The CDR3 nucleotides are TGTGCCAGCAGCCCCGTTGCAGGGGCGGGGGGCACAGATACGCAGTATTTT. Translating it yields CASSPVAGAGGTDTQYF.

This clonotype was observed a handful of times. The chain links TRBV19 to TRBJ1-1, with no clear D. V lost 3 bases to trimming and J lost 1 base, with 6 bases between them. The V gene's germline CDR1 is LNHDA and CDR2 SQIVND (reference sequence). CDR3 length: 13 amino acids. CDR3 DNA sequence: TGTGCCAGTAGTATTCCAGGGAACACTGAAGCTTTCTTT. Translating gives CASSIPGNTEAFF.

This clonotype was counted many times. The CDR3 DNA sequence: TGCAGCGTTGGACTAGCGGGAGTCGGTGAGCAGTTCTTC. This encodes CSVGLAGVGEQFF. The chain is built from TRBV29-1 and TRBJ2-1, with 12 bases that match TRBD2. The V segment lost 4 bases and the J segment 9 bases; nucleotides outside the gene matches: 4. Germline lookup yields CDR1 SQVTM and CDR2 ANQGSEA. The CDR3 runs to 13 residues.

This clonotype was seen only a few times. The chain couples TRBV3-1 to TRBJ2-7, with 9 positions matching TRBD1. The CDR3 is 14 amino acids. After removal of 4 bases from V and 2 bases from J, the junction contained 3 bases not matched to a gene. Germline V gene data show CDR1 as LGHDT and CDR2 as YNNKEL (reference sequence). CDR3: CASSRQGVTYEQYF. The CDR3 DNA sequence: TGTGCCAGCAGCCGACAGGGGGTTACCTACGAGCAGTACTTC.

V and J are TRBV10-3 and TRBJ2-1; 7 bases agree with TRBD2. CDR3 length: 12 residues. Germline CDR1 ENHRY, CDR2 SYGVKD. After removal of 3 bases from V and 10 bases from J, the junction contained 3 bases not matched to a gene. CDR3 nucleotide sequence: TGTGCCATCAGTGACGGGACTAACGAGCAGTTCTTC. Amino acid sequence: CAISDGTNEQFF.

This clonotype was found a few times. The rearrangement uses TRBV12-3 or TRBV12-4 and TRBJ1-6; 8 bases align to TRBD1. V lost 8 bases to trimming and J lost 10 bases; unmatched junction nucleotides: 16. The CDR3 covers 16 residues. The CDR3 DNA reads as TGTGCCAGCGGCCGAACGACAGGGGAGTGGGGGTCACCCCTCCACTTT. Translation gives CASGRTTGEWGSPLHF.

This clonotype has a handful of counts. This chain links TRBV6-1 with TRBJ2-7, with TRBD2 identical over 8 bases. After removal of 4 bases from V and 6 bases from J, the junction contained 5 bases not matched to a gene. The CDR3 extends over 13 amino acids. Germline CDR1 reads MNHNS; CDR2 reads SASEGT. The CDR3 coding sequence is TGTGCCAGCAGTGTTGGGAGCGGGAGCGAGCAGTACTTC. Protein: CASSVGSGSEQYF.

The rearrangement links TRBV7-2 to TRBJ2-1; TRBD2 might be the D (5 bases). Germline V gene lookup returns CDR1 SGHTA and CDR2 FQGNSA. V shed 3 bases and J shed 10 bases, with 16 bases lying between them. This CDR3 has 14 residues. The DNA for the CDR3 is TGTGCCAGCAGCTTCGCGGGTCTTCCTACGGAGCAGTTCTTC. Amino acid sequence: CASSFAGLPTEQFF.

This chain links TRBV12-3 or TRBV12-4 with TRBJ2-3, with D uncertain. V lost 7 bases to trimming and J lost 4 bases, with 9 bases between them. CDR3 length: 12 residues. The CDR3 sequence: CASTKGADTQYF. The CDR3 nucleotides are TGTGCCAGCACCAAGGGCGCAGATACGCAGTATTTT.

Many counts were recorded for this clonotype. V and J are TRBV28 and TRBJ1-6; TRBD1 might be the D (6 bases). Trimming took off 1 base at V and 14 bases at J, with 15 bases between the two ends. In germline, CDR1 is MDHEN, CDR2 SYDVKM. The CDR3 spans 14 residues. Written as DNA, the CDR3 is TGTGCCAGCAGTTTATTAGGGGGGGCTGTGTCCCTCCACTTT. It translates to CASSLLGGAVSLHF.

The genes are TRBV3-1 and TRBJ2-2, with D tentatively TRBD1 (6 bases). V lost 3 bases and J lost 5, with 13 bases in between. This CDR3 contains 15 residues. Germline V gene data show CDR1 as LGHDT and CDR2 as YNNKEL (reference sequence). The CDR3 bases are TGTGCCAGCAGCCACGGAACAGGGAGAACCGGGGAGCTGTTTTTT. It codes for CASSHGTGRTGELFF.

This clonotype occurred a few times. V gene TRBV5-1 combines with J gene TRBJ2-5; D is uncertain. V was shortened by 1 base and J by 3 bases, with 7 bases between the two germline ends. In germline, CDR1 is SGHRS, CDR2 YFSETQ. The CDR3 covers 13 residues. The CDR3 DNA reads as TGCGCCAGCAGCTTGATGTCAGAAGAGACCCAGTACTTC. It yields the protein CASSLMSEETQYF. Filled out from reference TRBV5-1 and TRBJ2-5, the complete variable domain reads KAGVTQTPRYLIKTRGQQVTLSCSPISGHRSVSWYQQTPGQGLQFLFEYFSETQRNKGNFPGRFSGRQFSNSRSEMNVSTLELGDSALYLCASSLMSEETQYFGPGTRLLVL.

The rearrangement joins TRBV29-1 to TRBJ2-5; D may be TRBD2 (5 bases). The germline V gene encodes CDR1 SQVTM and CDR2 ANQGSEA. Between the trimmed V and J ends, which lost 4 bases and 7 bases, there was a span of 13 bases. The CDR3 has 12 amino acids. In nucleotides, the CDR3 is TGCAGCGTTGTGTGCCCCGAGGGGACCCAGTACTTC. This gives the protein CSVVCPEGTQYF.

The chain has TRBV13 and TRBJ1-1; possibly TRBD1 for D (6 bases). Trimming pared 1 base from V and 3 bases from J, leaving 9 bases between. CDR1 is PRHDT and CDR2 is FYEKMQ in the germline V gene (reference sequence). The CDR3 sequence is 14 residues long. CDR3 nucleotide sequence: TGTGCCAGCAGCTTAGACAGGGCGGACACTGAAGCTTTCTTT. It translates to CASSLDRADTEAFF. The full variable domain, its missing parts supplied by reference TRBV13 and TRBJ1-1, is AAGVIQSPRHLIKEKRETATLKCYPIPRHDTVYWYQQGPGQDPQFLISFYEKMQSDKGSIPDRFSAQQFSDYHSELNMSSLELGDSALYFCASSLDRADTEAFFGQGTRLTVV.

V usage is TRBV12-3 or TRBV12-4 and J usage is TRBJ1-5; 9 bases map to TRBD1. The ends lost 6 bases at V and 2 bases at J; junction bases unmatched: 5. The CDR3 has 15 residues. In nucleotides, the CDR3 is TGTGCCAGCAGGAAATGGACAGGGGGCAATCAGCCCCAGCATTTT. This encodes CASRKWTGGNQPQHF.